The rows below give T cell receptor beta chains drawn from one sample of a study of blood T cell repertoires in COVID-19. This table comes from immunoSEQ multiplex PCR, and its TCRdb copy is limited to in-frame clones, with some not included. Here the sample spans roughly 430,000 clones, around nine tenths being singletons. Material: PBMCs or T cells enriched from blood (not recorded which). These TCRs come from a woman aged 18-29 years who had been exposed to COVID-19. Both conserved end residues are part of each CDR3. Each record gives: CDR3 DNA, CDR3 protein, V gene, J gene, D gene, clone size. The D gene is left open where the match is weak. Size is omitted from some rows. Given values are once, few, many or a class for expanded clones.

CDR3 DNA: TGTGCCAGCAGTTTTATGGCACACACTGAAGCTTTCTTT; CDR3 protein: CASSFMAHTEAFF; V gene: TRBV12-3/TRBV12-4; J gene: TRBJ1-1; D gene: NA; clone size: once
CDR3 DNA: TGTGCCACCGGACAGGGGGGGCCCGGGGAGCTGTTTTTT; CDR3 protein: CATGQGGPGELFF; V gene: TRBV24-1; J gene: TRBJ2-2; D gene: TRBD1; clone size: NA
CDR3 DNA: TGTGCCAGCAGCTTGGAGCCTAGCGGAGCGTGGTACTTC; CDR3 protein: CASSLEPSGAWYF; V gene: TRBV5-4; J gene: TRBJ2-7; D gene: TRBD2; clone size: NA
CDR3 DNA: TGCGCCAGCAGCTTGGCTAGCGGGGGTTACAATGAGCAGTTCTTC; CDR3 protein: CASSLASGGYNEQFF; V gene: TRBV5-1; J gene: TRBJ2-1; D gene: TRBD2; clone size: NA
CDR3 DNA: TGTGCCAGCAGTTTCGTAGGGCCGGGGGGCTACACCTTC; CDR3 protein: CASSFVGPGGYTF; V gene: TRBV12-3/TRBV12-4; J gene: TRBJ1-2; D gene: NA; clone size: NA
CDR3 DNA: TGTGCCACCAGCAGGTACAGGGGGCAAAATCAGCCCCAGCATTTT; CDR3 protein: CATSRYRGQNQPQHF; V gene: TRBV15; J gene: TRBJ1-5; D gene: TRBD1; clone size: NA
CDR3 DNA: TGTGCCAGCAGTGATTTATCCCTAGGGGATAGCAATCAGCCCCAGCATTTT; CDR3 protein: CASSDLSLGDSNQPQHF; V gene: TRBV2; J gene: TRBJ1-5; D gene: NA; clone size: NA
CDR3 DNA: TGTGCCAGCAGGACACAGGGAGAAACCTACAATGAGCAGTTCTTC; CDR3 protein: CASRTQGETYNEQFF; V gene: TRBV6-6; J gene: TRBJ2-1; D gene: NA; clone size: NA
CDR3 DNA: TGTGCCAGCATGTACTACAATGAGCAGTTCTTC; CDR3 protein: CASMYYNEQFF; V gene: TRBV2; J gene: TRBJ2-1; D gene: NA; clone size: NA
CDR3 DNA: TGTGCCAGCAGCCCGGGACTTACGGGGAATGAGCAGTTCTTC; CDR3 protein: CASSPGLTGNEQFF; V gene: TRBV14; J gene: TRBJ2-1; D gene: NA; clone size: NA
CDR3 DNA: TGCGCCAGCAGCTTTTCAGGGGCCGGGGAGCTGTTTTTT; CDR3 protein: CASSFSGAGELFF; V gene: TRBV5-1; J gene: TRBJ2-2; D gene: NA; clone size: NA
CDR3 DNA: TGTGCCAGCAGTTTGCAAGGGACTCATGAAAAACTGTTTTTT; CDR3 protein: CASSLQGTHEKLFF; V gene: TRBV27; J gene: TRBJ1-4; D gene: NA; clone size: NA
CDR3 DNA: TGCGCCAGCAGTCAACCTATGGACAGGTTCCAAGAGCAGTACTTC; CDR3 protein: CASSQPMDRFQEQYF; V gene: TRBV23-1; J gene: TRBJ2-7; D gene: TRBD1; clone size: NA
CDR3 DNA: TGCGCCAGCAGCCAAGGAACAGGGGGCCCCTACAATGAGCAGTTCTTC; CDR3 protein: CASSQGTGGPYNEQFF; V gene: TRBV4-1; J gene: TRBJ2-1; D gene: TRBD1; clone size: NA
CDR3 DNA: TGTGCCAGTAGCTCCGGGACAGGCCTTACCCGGTGGGGCTACACCTTC; CDR3 protein: CASSSGTGLTRWGYTF; V gene: TRBV19; J gene: TRBJ1-2; D gene: TRBD1; clone size: NA
CDR3 DNA: TGTGCCAGCAGTTACTCACACGGGAGCGGCGAGCAGTACTTC; CDR3 protein: CASSYSHGSGEQYF; V gene: TRBV6-5; J gene: TRBJ2-7; D gene: NA; clone size: NA
CDR3 DNA: TGTGCCAGCAGCAAAGGGGGACTCAACACTGAAGCTTTCTTT; CDR3 protein: CASSKGGLNTEAFF; V gene: TRBV21-1; J gene: TRBJ1-1; D gene: NA; clone size: few
CDR3 DNA: TGTGCCAGCAGCCCGGACCCGGCAGGGGTATACAATGAGCAGTTCTTC; CDR3 protein: CASSPDPAGVYNEQFF; V gene: TRBV28; J gene: TRBJ2-1; D gene: NA; clone size: once
CDR3 DNA: TGCGCCAGCAGCCGAGGACTAGCGGGGGCGGATGGAGGGGCCAACGTCCTGACTTTC; CDR3 protein: CASSRGLAGADGGANVLTF; V gene: TRBV4-3; J gene: TRBJ2-6; D gene: TRBD2; clone size: few
CDR3 DNA: TGTGCCAGTAGGACTCAGGGGGAAGAACAGCCCCAGCATTTT; CDR3 protein: CASRTQGEEQPQHF; V gene: TRBV19; J gene: TRBJ1-5; D gene: TRBD1; clone size: NA
CDR3 DNA: TGTGCCAGCAGCCCACCGGGACTAGCGGGAGGGAGCGGAGAGCAGTACTTC; CDR3 protein: CASSPPGLAGGSGEQYF; V gene: TRBV7-2; J gene: TRBJ2-7; D gene: TRBD2; clone size: NA
CDR3 DNA: TGTGCCAGCAGCCCGGCGACAGGTCCCCCCTACGAGCAGTACTTC; CDR3 protein: CASSPATGPPYEQYF; V gene: TRBV7-2; J gene: TRBJ2-7; D gene: NA; clone size: NA
CDR3 DNA: TGTGCCAGCTCATCAATAAGGACTAGCGGGAGGCCCAACACCGGGGAGCTGTTTTTT; CDR3 protein: CASSSIRTSGRPNTGELFF; V gene: TRBV18; J gene: TRBJ2-2; D gene: TRBD2; clone size: NA
CDR3 DNA: TGTGCCAGCAGCTTAGCCCCCACGGGAGCTTTCTTT; CDR3 protein: CASSLAPTGAFF; V gene: TRBV13; J gene: TRBJ1-1; D gene: NA; clone size: NA
CDR3 DNA: TGTGCCAGCAGATCGACAGGGTCGCCCTACGAGCAGTACTTC; CDR3 protein: CASRSTGSPYEQYF; V gene: TRBV7-9; J gene: TRBJ2-7; D gene: TRBD1; clone size: NA
CDR3 DNA: TGTGCCAGCAGAGACCGCGGTGGCTCTGGAAACACCATATATTTT; CDR3 protein: CASRDRGGSGNTIYF; V gene: TRBV2; J gene: TRBJ1-3; D gene: NA; clone size: NA
CDR3 DNA: TGCGCCAGCAGCTTTTCTAGGGGGACTGAAGCTTTCTTT; CDR3 protein: CASSFSRGTEAFF; V gene: TRBV5-1; J gene: TRBJ1-1; D gene: NA; clone size: few
CDR3 DNA: TGTGCCAGCAGAGAGAATACAGATACGCAGTATTTT; CDR3 protein: CASRENTDTQYF; V gene: TRBV2; J gene: TRBJ2-3; D gene: NA; clone size: NA
CDR3 DNA: TGCGCCAGCAGCTATGGAGGCCGGGCCAACACCGGGGAGCTGTTTTTT; CDR3 protein: CASSYGGRANTGELFF; V gene: TRBV10-2; J gene: TRBJ2-2; D gene: NA; clone size: NA
CDR3 DNA: TGTGCCAGCAGTGAAGCAGGGGTGAACACTGAAGCTTTCTTT; CDR3 protein: CASSEAGVNTEAFF; V gene: TRBV6-1; J gene: TRBJ1-1; D gene: NA; clone size: few
CDR3 DNA: TGTGCCAGCAGTTACTCAGGGGGTTCCCAAGAGACCCAGTACTTC; CDR3 protein: CASSYSGGSQETQYF; V gene: TRBV6-5; J gene: TRBJ2-5; D gene: NA; clone size: few
CDR3 DNA: TGTGCCAGCAGTTATGGGAGTGAGCAGTACTTC; CDR3 protein: CASSYGSEQYF; V gene: TRBV6-5; J gene: TRBJ2-7; D gene: NA; clone size: NA
CDR3 DNA: TGTGCCAGCAGCCGAGGGGGCTCCTACAATGAGCAGTTCTTC; CDR3 protein: CASSRGGSYNEQFF; V gene: TRBV28; J gene: TRBJ2-1; D gene: NA; clone size: NA
CDR3 DNA: TGTGCCAGCAGCCAAGAGGGACAGGGCTATGGCTACACCTTC; CDR3 protein: CASSQEGQGYGYTF; V gene: TRBV4-2; J gene: TRBJ1-2; D gene: TRBD1; clone size: NA
CDR3 DNA: TGTGCCAGCAGTTACTCGAGGGACAGGGCCCTCTACGAGCAGTACTTC; CDR3 protein: CASSYSRDRALYEQYF; V gene: TRBV6-5; J gene: TRBJ2-7; D gene: TRBD1; clone size: NA
CDR3 DNA: TGTGCCAGCAGCGTAGGGGACATCAGTAACTATGGCTACACCTTC; CDR3 protein: CASSVGDISNYGYTF; V gene: TRBV9; J gene: TRBJ1-2; D gene: NA; clone size: NA
CDR3 DNA: TGTGCCAGCAGTTACGCGCGAGCGATGGAGACCCAGTACTTC; CDR3 protein: CASSYARAMETQYF; V gene: TRBV6-5; J gene: TRBJ2-5; D gene: NA; clone size: once
CDR3 DNA: TGTGCCAGCAGCCAAGTTGGAGGGAGGACGGTCGGAAACACCATATATTTT; CDR3 protein: CASSQVGGRTVGNTIYF; V gene: TRBV3-1/TRBV3-2; J gene: TRBJ1-3; D gene: NA; clone size: NA
CDR3 DNA: TGTGCCAGCAGTGACAGGGGCGGTGGAGCGGGAGGACGGGCCAATGAGCAGTTCTTC; CDR3 protein: CASSDRGGGAGGRANEQFF; V gene: TRBV6-4; J gene: TRBJ2-1; D gene: TRBD2; clone size: NA
CDR3 DNA: TGTGCCAGCAGCGACATGAGCTCCTACAATGAGCAGTTCTTC; CDR3 protein: CASSDMSSYNEQFF; V gene: TRBV11-2; J gene: TRBJ2-1; D gene: NA; clone size: NA
CDR3 DNA: TGTGCCAGCAGTTTAACTAGCGGGGGGCGGAATGAGCAGTTCTTC; CDR3 protein: CASSLTSGGRNEQFF; V gene: TRBV28; J gene: TRBJ2-1; D gene: TRBD2; clone size: NA
CDR3 DNA: TGTGCCAGCAATCATGGACAGGGGGCAACCGGGGAGCTGTTTTTT; CDR3 protein: CASNHGQGATGELFF; V gene: TRBV2; J gene: TRBJ2-2; D gene: TRBD1; clone size: once
CDR3 DNA: TGTGCCAGCAGCCAAGATCCACAAACGGGAGCAGGAAACACTGAAGCTTTCTTT; CDR3 protein: CASSQDPQTGAGNTEAFF; V gene: TRBV4-2; J gene: TRBJ1-1; D gene: NA; clone size: NA
CDR3 DNA: TGTGCCAGCAGCCAGCTGAACCGGGACAGGGGATCCGAGCAGTACTTC; CDR3 protein: CASSQLNRDRGSEQYF; V gene: TRBV3-1/TRBV3-2; J gene: TRBJ2-7; D gene: TRBD1; clone size: NA
CDR3 DNA: TGTGCCAGCAGCTTTTCGATCAGGGCGGATTCACCCCTCCACTTT; CDR3 protein: CASSFSIRADSPLHF; V gene: TRBV7-2; J gene: TRBJ1-6; D gene: NA; clone size: NA
CDR3 DNA: TGTGCCAGCAGTTCCGGGACAGGAGGGACTGAAGCTTTCTTT; CDR3 protein: CASSSGTGGTEAFF; V gene: TRBV28; J gene: TRBJ1-1; D gene: TRBD1; clone size: NA
CDR3 DNA: TGTGCCAGCAGCCAAGGGGCGACAGGGGAGTTGGGCTATGGCTACACCTTC; CDR3 protein: CASSQGATGELGYGYTF; V gene: TRBV3-1/TRBV3-2; J gene: TRBJ1-2; D gene: TRBD1; clone size: NA
CDR3 DNA: TGTGCCAGCAGTTTATACGATCGGGGTGGGAAAAACATTCAGTACTTC; CDR3 protein: CASSLYDRGGKNIQYF; V gene: TRBV27; J gene: TRBJ2-4; D gene: NA; clone size: NA
CDR3 DNA: TGTGCCAGCAGCCGACCGGGGGCTAATGAAAAACTGTTTTTT; CDR3 protein: CASSRPGANEKLFF; V gene: TRBV5-8; J gene: TRBJ1-4; D gene: NA; clone size: NA
CDR3 DNA: TGTGCCAGCAGTTTACGGGCAGGGGGCGCGTACGAGCAGTACTTC; CDR3 protein: CASSLRAGGAYEQYF; V gene: TRBV28; J gene: TRBJ2-7; D gene: TRBD1; clone size: NA
CDR3 DNA: TGTGCCAGCTCAGGCCCCCGTAGGACAGGGGGCAACGAGCAGTACTTC; CDR3 protein: CASSGPRRTGGNEQYF; V gene: TRBV18; J gene: TRBJ2-7; D gene: TRBD1; clone size: NA
CDR3 DNA: TGTGCCAGCAGCGTACCGGGACAAGACGACGAGCAGTACTTC; CDR3 protein: CASSVPGQDDEQYF; V gene: TRBV9; J gene: TRBJ2-7; D gene: NA; clone size: NA
CDR3 DNA: TGTGCCAGCACCTTGCCCGGTATGGGCGCGAATGAAAAACTGTTTTTT; CDR3 protein: CASTLPGMGANEKLFF; V gene: TRBV28; J gene: TRBJ1-4; D gene: NA; clone size: NA
CDR3 DNA: TGTGCCAGCAAGACAGACTCCTCCTACGAGCAGTACTTC; CDR3 protein: CASKTDSSYEQYF; V gene: TRBV6-5; J gene: TRBJ2-7; D gene: NA; clone size: NA
CDR3 DNA: TGTGCCAGTAGTATTGGTAGCATCTCTGGGGCCAACGTCCTGACTTTC; CDR3 protein: CASSIGSISGANVLTF; V gene: TRBV19; J gene: TRBJ2-6; D gene: NA; clone size: NA
CDR3 DNA: TGTGCCAGCAGCCAAGTTACTTCCAACGAGCAGTACTTC; CDR3 protein: CASSQVTSNEQYF; V gene: TRBV3-1/TRBV3-2; J gene: TRBJ2-7; D gene: NA; clone size: NA
CDR3 DNA: TGTGCCACCAGTGCCCGACATAGCGGCACAGATACGCAGTATTTT; CDR3 protein: CATSARHSGTDTQYF; V gene: TRBV24-1; J gene: TRBJ2-3; D gene: NA; clone size: NA
CDR3 DNA: TGTGCCAGCAGCTTTTCCTCTACGGGACATCAGAACACTGAAGCTTTCTTT; CDR3 protein: CASSFSSTGHQNTEAFF; V gene: TRBV7-9; J gene: TRBJ1-1; D gene: NA; clone size: NA
CDR3 DNA: TGTGCCAGCAGTTTGAGGCTAGCGGGAGGGCCCAAACGCAATGAGCAGTTCTTC; CDR3 protein: CASSLRLAGGPKRNEQFF; V gene: TRBV28; J gene: TRBJ2-1; D gene: TRBD2; clone size: NA